This TCR beta chain was profiled in a study of cytomegalovirus exposure and HLA in healthy donors. The protocol was immunoSEQ multiplex PCR, while the TCRdb copy is restricted to in-frame clones and leaves out a portion. The sample has about 150,000 clones; about 80% are singletons. The donors were part of the validation cohort of fewer than 150 subjects. That cohort was separate from the first cohort, which comprised under 750 subjects. What was sequenced was PBMCs. The clonotype comes from a man aged 25-45 years in good health and CMV-seropositive.

The DNA for the CDR3 is TGTGCCAGCAGTGAAGCGTGGACACCCTACGAGCAGTACTTC. This codes for CASSEAWTPYEQYF. This sequence joins TRBV6-1 and TRBJ2-7, with TRBD1 as a possible D gene (5 bases). Trimming left V 0 bases short and J 2 bases short, with 8 bases between. Germline lookup yields CDR1 MNHNS and CDR2 SASEGT. CDR3 size: 14 residues.